This passage covers 32 T cell receptor beta chains from one sample sequenced in a study of blood T cell repertoires in COVID-19. The protocol was immunoSEQ multiplex PCR, while the TCRdb copy is restricted to in-frame clones and leaves out a portion. The table has approximately 70,000 clones, around 88% seen once. Sequencing input: peripheral blood. All receptors derive from a woman aged 70 to 79 with acute or convalescent COVID-19.

Only one count was recorded for this clone. The chain carries TRBV6-6 and TRBJ1-5; 8 nucleotides align to TRBD1. After removal of 5 bases from V and 0 bases from J, the junction contained 18 bases not matched to a gene. The CDR3 is 20 amino acids. Germline V lookup: CDR1 MNHNY, CDR2 SVGAGI (reference sequence). CDR3: CASSPLGQGSGLYSNQPQHF. The CDR3 nucleotides read TGTGCCAGCAGTCCCCTCGGACAGGGAAGCGGGCTATATAGCAATCAGCCCCAGCATTTT.

The J gene is TRBJ1-4, the V gene TRBV9; D might be TRBD1 (6 bases). Looked up from germline, CDR1 is SGDLS and CDR2 is YYNGEE. V was cut by 1 base and J by 4 bases, with 11 bases left in between. This CDR3 spans 15 amino acids. The CDR3 DNA reads as TGTGCCAGCAGCGTAACGGGCAGGGGTAATGAAAAACTGTTTTTT. Translating it yields CASSVTGRGNEKLFF. The full variable domain, with the rest looked up from reference TRBV9 and TRBJ1-4, is DSGVTQTPKHLITATGQRVTLRCSPRSGDLSVYWYQQSLDQGLQFLIQYYNGEERAKGNILERFSAQQFPDLHSELNLSSLELGDSALYFCASSVTGRGNEKLFFGSGTQLSVL.

The genes are TRBV7-2 and TRBJ1-2; 8 bases match TRBD1. This CDR3 region has 16 residues. V lost 4 bases to trimming and J lost 5 bases; unmatched junction nucleotides: 12. Germline V gene data show CDR1 as SGHTA and CDR2 as FQGNSA. The CDR3 loop is CASSSQGAFNLYGYTF. The CDR3 DNA is TGTGCCAGCAGCTCTCAGGGGGCCTTTAACCTATATGGCTACACCTTC.

V usage is TRBV19 and J usage is TRBJ2-2, with 12 bases that match TRBD1. This CDR3 has 16 amino acids. CDR1 is LNHDA, CDR2 SQIVND, per germline (reference sequence). V trimming: 5 bases; J trimming: 5 bases; junction bases outside the gene matches: 6. DNA for the CDR3: TGTGCCAGTAGTCCCCGGGACAGGGGGCGAACCGGGGAGCTGTTTTTT. It specifies CASSPRDRGRTGELFF.

The rearrangement uses TRBV12-3 or TRBV12-4 and TRBJ2-1; 7 bases line up with TRBD2. Losses at the gene ends were 5 bases for V and 5 bases for J; bases not matched to a gene: 3. CDR3 length equals 13 residues. CDR3 sequence: CASSRLADNEQFF. CDR3 bases: TGTGCCAGCAGTAGACTAGCTGACAATGAGCAGTTCTTC.

The chain couples TRBV5-6 to TRBJ2-5, with D tentatively TRBD1 (6 bases). Trimming cost V 1 base and J 2 bases, with 12 bases left between them. The CDR3 has 15 residues. Looked up from germline, CDR1 is SGHDT and CDR2 is YYEEEE. The CDR3 here is CASSLPTGNQETQYF. DNA of the CDR3: TGTGCCAGCAGCTTGCCCACAGGGAATCAAGAGACCCAGTACTTC.

The chain joins TRBV7-3 to TRBJ2-5; no clear D gene. Germline-derived CDR1 and CDR2 are SGHTA and FQGTGA. V shed 3 bases and J shed 5 bases, with 4 bases lying between them. CDR3 length: 11 residues. CDR3 nucleotide sequence: TGTGCCAGCAGCTTCGGGGAGACCCAGTACTTC. It translates to CASSFGETQYF. The full variable domain, its missing parts supplied by reference TRBV7-3 and TRBJ2-5, is GAGVSQTPSNKVTEKGKYVELRCDPISGHTALYWYRQSLGQGPEFLIYFQGTGAADDSGLPNDRFFAVRPEGSVSTLKIQRTERGDSAVYLCASSFGETQYFGPGTRLLVL.

The rearrangement joins TRBV3-1 (or the pseudogene TRBV3-2) to TRBJ1-1; 11 bases agree with TRBD1. The junction had 8 bases not matched to a gene; V was cut back by 4 bases and J by 10 bases. The CDR3 runs 14 residues. CDR1 is LGHDT, CDR2 YNNKEL, per germline (reference sequence). The CDR3 sequence: CASSLSGTGGRAFF. The DNA for the CDR3 is TGTGCCAGCAGCCTTTCCGGGACAGGGGGTCGAGCTTTCTTT.

The rearrangement links TRBV19 to TRBJ1-1; D call uncertain. CDR1 is LNHDA, CDR2 SQIVND, per germline (reference sequence). Trimming cost V 2 bases and J 8 bases, with 18 bases left between them. The CDR3 sequence is 15 residues long. CDR3 bases: TGTGCCAGTAGTATAATGAGGGAGGGCGGCCGGGAAGCTTTCTTT. It is translated as CASSIMREGGREAFF. The full variable domain, its missing parts supplied by reference TRBV19 and TRBJ1-1, is DGGITQSPKYLFRKEGQNVTLSCEQNLNHDAMYWYRQDPGQGLRLIYYSQIVNDFQKGDIAEGYSVSREKKESFPLTVTSAQKNPTAFYLCASSIMREGGREAFFGQGTRLTVV.

This sequence joins TRBV25-1 and TRBJ2-2; D is perhaps TRBD2 (6 bases). From germline, CDR1 is MGHDK and CDR2 SYGVNS. The CDR3 is 18 amino acids. Trimming stripped 3 bases from V and 6 bases from J, with 23 bases between. As DNA, the CDR3 is TGTGCCAGCAGTGATGATAGCGGCCTATACCCCGGGGCCGGGGAGCTGTTTTTT. Amino acids: CASSDDSGLYPGAGELFF.

This chain uses TRBV19 with TRBJ2-6, with D maybe TRBD2 (5 bases). This CDR3 contains 14 residues. V was pared by 10 bases and J by 0 bases, with 10 bases between. Germline-derived CDR1 and CDR2 are LNHDA and SQIVND (reference sequence). The CDR3 loop is CATRRGSGANVLTF. CDR3 in DNA: TGTGCCACCCGACGGGGCTCTGGGGCCAACGTCCTGACTTTC.

V is TRBV30 and J is TRBJ2-5; TRBD2 matches at 12 bases. The CDR3 contains 14 residues. After removal of 5 bases from V and 3 bases from J, the junction contained 4 bases not matched to a gene. Germline V gene lookup returns CDR1 GTSNPN and CDR2 SVGIG (reference sequence). The CDR3 reads CAWFRTSGKETQYF. CDR3 bases: TGTGCCTGGTTTAGGACTAGCGGGAAAGAGACCCAGTACTTC.

This rearrangement joins TRBV28 to TRBJ1-6, with TRBD1 matching 9 bases. Germline CDR1 MDHEN, CDR2 SYDVKM. V gave up 6 bases and J gave up 9 bases; unmatched junction bases: 12. The CDR3 is 16 residues long. CDR3 region: CASRRSTGGGTSPLHF. The CDR3 DNA reads as TGTGCCAGCAGACGCTCCACAGGGGGCGGAACTTCACCCCTCCACTTT.

The gene calls are TRBV11-3 and TRBJ1-1; D possibly corresponds to TRBD1 (5 bases). The germline CDR1 and CDR2 sequences are SGHNT and YENEEA. V dropped 4 bases and J dropped 5 bases, with 8 bases sitting between them. This CDR3 is built from 12 residues. The CDR3 DNA is TGTGCCAGCAGCTGGGGGGGAACTGAAGCTTTCTTT. Translation gives CASSWGGTEAFF.

This clone was detected once. The chain recombines TRBV24-1 with TRBJ2-3; 10 nucleotides line up with TRBD1. CDR1 KGHDR and CDR2 SFDVKD come from the germline V gene. Trimming cost V 5 bases and J 2 bases; bases outside gene matches: 6. The CDR3 contains 16 residues. The CDR3 sequence is CATSAGTGASTDTQYF. CDR3 in DNA: TGTGCCACCAGTGCAGGGACAGGGGCCTCCACAGATACGCAGTATTTT.

The rearrangement links TRBV9 to TRBJ2-2; 10 nucleotides match TRBD2. CDR1 is SGDLS and CDR2 is YYNGEE in the germline V gene. V shed 3 bases, J shed 0 bases, and the junction held 2 bases outside the gene matches. There are 16 residues in the CDR3. In DNA, the CDR3 is TGTGCCAGCAGCGGACTAGCGGGTACGAACACCGGGGAGCTGTTTTTT. It yields the protein CASSGLAGTNTGELFF. Full variable domain (missing parts from reference TRBV9 and TRBJ2-2): DSGVTQTPKHLITATGQRVTLRCSPRSGDLSVYWYQQSLDQGLQFLIQYYNGEERAKGNILERFSAQQFPDLHSELNLSSLELGDSALYFCASSGLAGTNTGELFFGEGSRLTVL.

The chain combines TRBV7-2 with TRBJ1-3; D possibly corresponds to TRBD1 (6 bases). Germline lookup yields CDR1 SGHTA and CDR2 FQGNSA. CDR3 length: 15 residues. V was trimmed by 0 bases and J by 4 bases, leaving 10 bases between them. This chain's CDR3 is CASSLAQGYGNTIYF. CDR3 nucleotides: TGTGCCAGCAGCTTAGCACAGGGCTACGGAAACACCATATATTTT.

The chain has TRBV28 and TRBJ1-2; D uncertain. This CDR3 has 15 amino acids. Germline CDR1 and CDR2: MDHEN and SYDVKM. V was cut by 2 bases and J by 5 bases, with 15 bases left in between. CDR3 DNA: TGTGCCAGCAGTTTACTAGGGAGTTATGGGTATGGCTACACCTTC. Its protein product is CASSLLGSYGYGYTF.

The CDR3 reads CASSVPTGADTQYF. CDR3 DNA sequence: TGTGCCAGCAGCGTACCAACAGGGGCAGATACGCAGTATTTT. The gene calls are TRBV9 and TRBJ2-3; 7 bases agree with TRBD1. CDR3 length: 14 residues. Per germline, CDR1 SGDLS and CDR2 YYNGEE. The J segment lost 4 bases and the V segment lost 1 base, leaving 3 bases of the junction unmatched.

The chain is built from TRBV28 and TRBJ2-1; no reliable D call. Between the trimmed V and J ends, which lost 4 bases and 4 bases, there was a span of 11 bases. The CDR3 spans 14 residues. Germline assignment: CDR1 MDHEN and CDR2 SYDVKM. Written as DNA, the CDR3 is TGTGCCAGCAGTTCCTCCTCCTTTTACAATGAGCAGTTCTTC. Protein sequence: CASSSSSFYNEQFF.

This chain links TRBV5-1 with TRBJ2-1, with 10 bases identical to TRBD1. Germline lookup yields CDR1 SGHRS and CDR2 YFSETQ. Unmatched junction bases numbered 8, after V lost 4 bases and J lost 7 bases. The CDR3 length is 15 residues. CDR3 in DNA: TGCGCCAGCAGCCCCTCCGGGACAGGGGCTAATGAGCAGTTCTTC. Its translation is CASSPSGTGANEQFF.

The chain joins TRBV2 to TRBJ1-2; tentative D call: TRBD1 (5 bases). Between the trimmed V and J ends, which lost 6 bases and 2 bases, there was a span of 13 bases. CDR1 and CDR2 (germline): SNHLY, FYNNEI. This CDR3 has 14 residues. In DNA form, the CDR3 reads TGTGCCAGCAGAGGGGAACTTGGGAACTATGGCTACACCTTC. This sequence encodes CASRGELGNYGYTF.

The gene calls are TRBV19 and TRBJ1-5; no clear D gene. The V end was cut by 7 bases, the J end by 7 bases, with 14 bases between. The CDR3 is 13 residues long. Germline V lookup: CDR1 LNHDA, CDR2 SQIVND (reference sequence). The CDR3 spells CASTASGYQPQHF. In nucleotides, the CDR3 is TGTGCCAGTACCGCCTCAGGCTACCAGCCCCAGCATTTT.

The V gene is TRBV10-3, the J gene TRBJ1-5, with TRBD1 identical over 7 bases. This CDR3 spans 14 amino acids. Germline trimming cut 10 bases from V and 9 bases from J; bases unmatched to any gene: 15. CDR1 and CDR2 (germline): ENHRY, SYGVKD. CDR3 bases: TGTGCCACTGGGACAGCGGGGGGTATCATGCCCCAGCATTTT. Its translation is CATGTAGGIMPQHF.

The J gene is TRBJ2-1, the V gene TRBV14; D is unresolved. The ends were cut back, 0 bases at V and 15 bases at J, with 15 bases in the middle. Germline CDR1 is SGHDN and CDR2 is FVKESK. The CDR3 consists of 13 residues. The CDR3 spells CASSQDLERLGFF. DNA for the CDR3: TGTGCCAGCAGCCAAGATCTTGAGAGGCTCGGGTTCTTC.

This clone was picked up one time. The V call is TRBV6-5, the J call TRBJ1-1; D may be TRBD1 (5 bases). This CDR3 contains 14 residues. Trimming removed 0 bases at V and 4 bases at J, with 9 bases between. The germline V gene encodes CDR1 MNHEY and CDR2 SVGAGI. This CDR3 is CASSYSGGITEAFF. CDR3 nucleotides: TGTGCCAGCAGTTACTCGGGGGGGATCACTGAAGCTTTCTTT.

The chain has TRBV6-2 or TRBV6-3 and TRBJ2-7; no clear D gene. Germline assignment: CDR1 MNHEY and CDR2 SVGEGT. The CDR3 extends over 13 amino acids. V was pared by 6 bases and J by 4 bases, with 13 bases between. CDR3 protein: CASSPSWLYEQYF. CDR3 DNA: TGTGCCAGCAGCCCCTCTTGGCTTTACGAGCAGTACTTC.

The rearrangement links TRBV7-8 to TRBJ1-2; 7 bases are a match to TRBD1. Unmatched junction bases numbered 1, after V lost 1 base and J lost 2 bases. The CDR3 runs 14 residues. Germline V gene data show CDR1 as SGHVS and CDR2 as FQNEAQ. The CDR3 loop is CASSLGGQNYGYTF. Here the CDR3 DNA reads TGTGCCAGCAGCTTAGGGGGACAGAACTATGGCTACACCTTC. Variable domain in full (rest from reference TRBV7-8 and TRBJ1-2): GAGVSQSPRYKVAKRGQDVALRCDPISGHVSLFWYQQALGQGPEFLTYFQNEAQLDKSGLPSDRFFAERPEGSVSTLKIQRTQQEDSAVYLCASSLGGQNYGYTFGSGTRLTVV.

This rearrangement joins TRBV7-3 to TRBJ2-7; D is perhaps TRBD2 (6 bases). V lost 5 bases to trimming and J lost 2 bases, with 10 bases between them. The V gene's germline CDR1 is SGHTA and CDR2 FQGTGA. The CDR3 has 13 amino acids. The CDR3 sequence is CASSQAGTYEQYF. As DNA, the CDR3 is TGTGCCAGCAGCCAGGCGGGAACCTACGAGCAGTACTTC.

The V call is TRBV28, the J call TRBJ1-2; D is perhaps TRBD1 (5 bases). This CDR3 has 13 residues. The V end was cut by 6 bases, the J end by 4 bases, with 12 bases between. Germline V gene sequence: CDR1 MDHEN, CDR2 SYDVKM. In nucleotides, the CDR3 is TGTGCCAGCAGCCCCCCGGGGGGCTATGGCTACACCTTC. Amino acid sequence: CASSPPGGYGYTF.

The chain employs TRBV27 and TRBJ2-1; 7 nucleotides line up with TRBD1. The CDR3 length is 14 residues. With 0 bases clipped from V and 9 bases from J, the junction kept 5 bases outside the gene matches. Germline-derived CDR1 and CDR2 are MNHEY and SMNVEV (reference sequence). CDR3: CASSLSRGGGEQFF. The DNA of the CDR3 is TGTGCCAGCAGTTTATCGAGAGGGGGCGGTGAGCAGTTCTTC.

CDR3 sequence (DNA): TGCGCCAGCAGTACCCGTCAACAGGGCGCCAACGAGCAGTACTTC. This translates into CASSTRQQGANEQYF. The chain has TRBV5-1 and TRBJ2-7; perhaps TRBD1 as D (6 bases). Trimming took off 5 bases at V and 5 bases at J, with 20 bases between the two ends. In germline, CDR1 is SGHRS, CDR2 YFSETQ. The CDR3 consists of 15 residues.